What follows are 26 T cell receptor beta chains derived from one specimen sequenced in a study of human thymus T cells. Clones were read by immunoSEQ multiplex PCR, and TCRdb kept only the in-frame ones, dropping some. The sample lists some 44,000 clones, approximately 95% occurring once. What was sequenced was blood. Receptor source: a girl less than two years old with a congenital heart defect but otherwise immunologically healthy.

The rearrangement links TRBV5-5 to TRBJ2-7; a weak D match, TRBD1 (5 bases). The V and J ends lost 0 bases and 4 bases respectively, with 8 bases between them. Germline V CDR1 and CDR2: SGHKS, YYEKEE (reference sequence). The CDR3 is made up of 13 amino acids. As DNA, the CDR3 is TGTGCCAGCAGCTTGGCAGGGTTTTACGAGCAGTACTTC. Translated, it gives CASSLAGFYEQYF.

This rearrangement joins TRBV11-2 to TRBJ2-7; 7 bases map to TRBD1. Germline V gene sequence: CDR1 SGHAT, CDR2 FQNNGV. V shed 2 bases and J 2 bases; nucleotides not matched to a gene: 9. There are 16 residues in the CDR3. The CDR3 here is CASSLLRGQGAYEQYF. CDR3 nucleotides: TGTGCCAGCAGCTTACTGAGGGGCCAGGGGGCCTACGAGCAGTACTTC. The full variable domain, rest sourced from reference TRBV11-2 and TRBJ2-7, is EAGVAQSPRYKIIEKRQSVAFWCNPISGHATLYWYQQILGQGPKLLIQFQNNGVVDDSQLPKDRFSAERLKGVDSTLKIQPAKLEDSAVYLCASSLLRGQGAYEQYFGPGTRLTVT.

The chain links TRBV28 to TRBJ1-5; 9 bases are a match to TRBD1. CDR3 length: 14 amino acids. CDR1 MDHEN and CDR2 SYDVKM come from the germline V gene. Trimming removed 6 bases from V and 7 bases from J; junction bases left unmatched: 7. The CDR3 reads CASSPTGGRQPQHF. The CDR3 nucleotides are TGTGCCAGCAGCCCTACAGGGGGCCGGCAGCCCCAGCATTTT.

This clone was recorded only once. The rearrangement joins TRBV27 to TRBJ2-1; D not resolved. CDR3 length: 14 residues. Germline CDR1 and CDR2: MNHEY and SMNVEV (reference sequence). The V gene lost 8 bases and the J gene lost 0 bases, with 11 bases spanning the gap. The CDR3 DNA is TGTGCCAGCGCCTTAGGAAGCTCCTACAATGAGCAGTTCTTC. Residues: CASALGSSYNEQFF.

The chain links TRBV5-8 to TRBJ1-2; 7 nucleotides align to TRBD1. CDR1 is SGHTS and CDR2 is YDEGEE in the germline V gene. Trimming at V came to 4 bases and at J to 4 bases, leaving 10 bases not matched to a gene. CDR3 length: 15 residues. The CDR3 nucleotides read TGTGCCAGCAGCCTCACCGGGACAGAACTCTATGGCTACACCTTC. This codes for CASSLTGTELYGYTF.

This chain links TRBV4-1 with TRBJ2-6; no clear D gene. Germline V CDR1 and CDR2: MGHRA, YSYEKL. CDR3 length: 17 amino acids. V lost 0 bases and J lost 0, with 9 bases in between. This CDR3 reads CASSQDWAASGANVLTF. In nucleotides, the CDR3 is TGCGCCAGCAGCCAAGATTGGGCAGCCTCTGGGGCCAACGTCCTGACTTTC.

The DNA of the CDR3 is TGTGCTGGGGGACTAGCGGGAAGGAATGAGCAGTTCTTC. Translating gives CAGGLAGRNEQFF. The chain is built from TRBV5-6 and TRBJ2-1, with TRBD2 matching 13 bases. Germline-derived CDR1 and CDR2 are SGHDT and YYEEEE. The CDR3 extends over 13 amino acids.

J is TRBJ2-1 and V is TRBV7-9; D not certain. There are 13 residues in the CDR3. Germline V gene lookup returns CDR1 SEHNR and CDR2 FQNEAQ (reference sequence). The V and J ends lost 6 bases and 3 bases respectively, with 9 bases between them. CDR3 coding DNA: TGTGCCAGCAGAGAGTTCTTCTACAATGAGCAGTTCTTC. Encoded protein: CASREFFYNEQFF. The whole variable domain, filled in from reference TRBV7-9 and TRBJ2-1, reads DTGVSQNPRHKITKRGQNVTFRCDPISEHNRLYWYRQTLGQGPEFLTYFQNEAQLEKSRLLSDRFSAERPKGSFSTLEIQRTEQGDSAMYLCASREFFYNEQFFGPGTRLTVL.

This chain uses TRBV10-3 with TRBJ2-7, with D unclear. Per germline, CDR1 ENHRY and CDR2 SYGVKD. This CDR3 spans 15 amino acids. Trimming removed 6 bases from V and 0 bases from J, with 15 bases in between. The CDR3 coding sequence is TGTGCCATCAGCGAGAGCACCCGGTTCTCCTACGAGCAGTACTTC. Translating it yields CAISESTRFSYEQYF.

The chain employs TRBV28 and TRBJ1-4, with D uncertain. With 5 bases removed from V and 13 bases from J, the gap between germline ends came to 11 bases. Germline CDR1 reads MDHEN; CDR2 reads SYDVKM. There are 11 residues in the CDR3. CDR3 nucleotides: TGTGCCAGCAGTGAAGGTCGCGGACTGTTTTTT. This gives the protein CASSEGRGLFF.

V usage is TRBV12-5 and J usage is TRBJ2-7; D gene ambiguous. The CDR3 is 12 residues long. V was clipped by 2 bases and J by 2 bases, with 4 bases between them. Looked up from germline, CDR1 is LGHNT and CDR2 is FRNRAP. In nucleotides, the CDR3 is TGTGCTAGTGGTTTGACCCCCTACGAGCAGTACTTC. Protein product: CASGLTPYEQYF.

This chain connects TRBV5-1 to TRBJ2-3; TRBD1 agrees at 7 bases. The CDR3 is 17 residues long. V trimming: 0 bases; J trimming: 0 bases; junction bases outside the gene matches: 7. Germline loops: CDR1 SGHRS, CDR2 YFSETQ. CDR3: CASSLARGTESTDTQYF. CDR3 nucleotides: TGCGCCAGCAGCTTGGCCAGGGGGACAGAAAGCACAGATACGCAGTATTTT.

Only one count was recorded for this clone. The chain has TRBV28 and TRBJ2-2; TRBD2 matches 9 bases. This CDR3 has 18 amino acids. Looked up from germline, CDR1 is MDHEN and CDR2 is SYDVKM. V lost 5 bases to trimming and J lost 6 bases; unmatched junction nucleotides: 16. This CDR3 reads CASSPPLVSGRIAGELFF. CDR3 in DNA: TGTGCCAGCAGTCCCCCCCTCGTAAGCGGGAGGATCGCCGGGGAGCTGTTTTTT.

The chain uses TRBV7-2 and TRBJ2-1, with D maybe TRBD1 (5 bases). V lost 4 bases, J lost 5 bases, and 15 bases lay in between. The CDR3 contains 15 residues. Germline V gives CDR1 SGHTA, CDR2 FQGNSA. CDR3 coding DNA: TGTGCCAGCAGCTCAGAAGTTGACAGTGACAATGAGCAGTTCTTC. Translating it yields CASSSEVDSDNEQFF.

The chain employs TRBV28 and TRBJ2-7, with D perhaps TRBD1 (6 bases). The CDR3 spans 14 residues. The germline CDR1 and CDR2 sequences are MDHEN and SYDVKM. Trimming stripped 2 bases from V and 2 bases from J, with 10 bases between. The CDR3 loop is CASSLLGQAYEQYF. CDR3 sequence (DNA): TGTGCCAGCAGTTTACTGGGACAAGCCTACGAGCAGTACTTC.

This clone was seen just once. The V and J genes are TRBV5-4 and TRBJ2-3; TRBD2 agrees at 7 bases. Germline CDR1 and CDR2: SGHNT and YYREEE (reference sequence). Germline trimming cut 2 bases from V and 2 bases from J; bases unmatched to any gene: 2. The CDR3 consists of 14 residues. In DNA form, the CDR3 reads TGTGCCAGCAGCTTCCGGGACTACACAGATACGCAGTATTTT. This translates into CASSFRDYTDTQYF.

A single count supports this clone. The chain links TRBV28 to TRBJ1-1; 7 bases fit TRBD1. V dropped 6 bases and J dropped 5; count of bases not matched to a gene: 6. Germline V lookup: CDR1 MDHEN, CDR2 SYDVKM. The CDR3 runs to 13 residues. CDR3 sequence: CASRPQGWTEAFF. The CDR3 DNA is TGTGCCAGCAGGCCACAGGGGTGGACTGAAGCTTTCTTT.

This chain joins TRBV18 and TRBJ1-1; D is ambiguous. The CDR3 totals 14 residues. CDR1 and CDR2 from the germline V gene are KGHSH and LQKENI. V dropped 4 bases and J dropped 5 bases, with 14 bases sitting between them. This CDR3 reads CASSRVAKYTEAFF. The CDR3 DNA sequence: TGTGCCAGCTCACGGGTGGCCAAATATACTGAAGCTTTCTTT.

The chain is built from TRBV27 and TRBJ2-2; a possible D gene is TRBD2 (5 bases). The CDR3 spans 16 residues. The germline V and J ends were trimmed by 1 base and 2 bases, with 11 bases remaining between them. Germline V CDR1 and CDR2: MNHEY, SMNVEV (reference sequence). DNA for the CDR3: TGTGCCAGCAGTTTATTAGGAGGCGGAAACACCGGGGAGCTGTTTTTT. Its protein product is CASSLLGGGNTGELFF.

CDR3 DNA sequence: TGCGCCAGCAGTGCCCTCCTAGCGGGAGCCGGCAATGAGCAGTTCTTC. Encoded protein: CASSALLAGAGNEQFF. The J gene is TRBJ2-1, the V gene TRBV10-2; 10 nucleotides agree with TRBD2. This CDR3 contains 16 residues. Germline CDR1 WSHSY, CDR2 SAAADI. With V trimmed by 4 bases and J by 6 bases, 9 bases remained unmatched.

J is TRBJ2-3 and V is TRBV14; possible D gene TRBD1, 5 bases. Trimming stripped 0 bases from V and 4 bases from J, with 8 bases between. Germline CDR1 reads SGHDN; CDR2 reads FVKESK. This CDR3 is built from 14 residues. For the CDR3, the DNA is TGTGCCAGCAGCCAAGAAGTGGGGCCAGATACGCAGTATTTT. Translated, it gives CASSQEVGPDTQYF.

The chain carries TRBV27 and TRBJ2-1, with D maybe TRBD2 (5 bases). The germline CDR1 and CDR2 sequences are MNHEY and SMNVEV (reference sequence). The CDR3 consists of 14 residues. V was clipped by 3 bases and J by 2 bases, with 8 bases between them. The chain's CDR3 is CASSFEGTYNEQFF. The CDR3 region has the DNA TGTGCCAGCAGTTTCGAGGGAACCTACAATGAGCAGTTCTTC.

The chain carries TRBV27 and TRBJ2-2; TRBD2 matches 15 bases. V was pared by 5 bases and J by 1 base, with 8 bases of the junction left unmatched. This CDR3 has 19 amino acids. Germline CDR1 is MNHEY and CDR2 is SMNVEV (reference sequence). The CDR3: CASSPGTSGRLVNTGELFF. The CDR3 nucleotides are TGTGCCAGCAGTCCAGGGACTAGCGGGAGGTTGGTGAACACCGGGGAGCTGTTTTTT.

This chain links TRBV6-6 with TRBJ2-1; the match to TRBD2 covers 9 bases. V gave up 5 bases and J gave up 3 bases; unmatched junction bases: 5. CDR1 is MNHNY and CDR2 is SVGAGI in the germline V gene (reference sequence). This CDR3 contains 15 residues. The CDR3 is CASSTGLARYNEQFF. CDR3 DNA sequence: TGTGCCAGCAGTACCGGACTAGCGCGCTACAATGAGCAGTTCTTC.

This chain links TRBV19 with TRBJ2-7; a weak D match, TRBD1 (5 bases). V was pared by 5 bases and J by 4 bases, with 24 bases between. Germline CDR1 LNHDA, CDR2 SQIVND (reference sequence). CDR3 length equals 17 residues. This CDR3 is CASSPFFSLRAPYEQYF. DNA of the CDR3: TGTGCCAGTAGTCCCTTCTTCAGTCTCAGGGCGCCTTACGAGCAGTACTTC. The variable domain in full, with the rest retrieved from reference TRBV19 and TRBJ2-7, is DGGITQSPKYLFRKEGQNVTLSCEQNLNHDAMYWYRQDPGQGLRLIYYSQIVNDFQKGDIAEGYSVSREKKESFPLTVTSAQKNPTAFYLCASSPFFSLRAPYEQYFGPGTRLTVT.

CDR3 region: CASSFTSGRYNEQFF. CDR3 sequence (DNA): TGCGCCAGCAGCTTTACTAGCGGCCGCTACAATGAGCAGTTCTTC. The rearrangement joins TRBV5-1 to TRBJ2-1, with 8 bases fitting TRBD2. CDR1 SGHRS and CDR2 YFSETQ come from the germline V gene. The trim removed 2 bases at V and 3 bases at J, leaving 4 bases unmatched. This CDR3 is 15 amino acids long.